One and the same sample provided the 25 T cell receptor beta chains below, sequenced in a study. TCRdb reprocessed the RT-PCR reads with MiXCR, giving one entry per CDR3 protein. The sample consists of 550,000 to 750,000 distinct CDR3 sequences, approximately 15% of them appearing once. What was sequenced was memory CD4+ T cells from blood. These receptor sequences come from a female donor in good health, serving as a healthy control.

Many counts were recorded for this clonotype. The chain recombines TRBV7-2 with TRBJ2-7; D uncertain. This CDR3 is built from 17 residues. In germline, CDR1 is SGHTA, CDR2 FQGNSA. Between the trimmed V and J ends, which lost 1 base and 0 bases, there was a span of 16 bases. The CDR3 DNA reads TGTGCCAGCAGCTTAGGGTCCTCTCGGGTGAGCTCCTACGAGCAGTACTTC. It is translated as CASSLGSSRVSSYEQYF.

A word on this clonotype: A read error is possible here, since a much larger clone lies one base away. The chain couples TRBV4-3 to TRBJ1-2, with D hard to call. V gave up 4 bases and J gave up 6 bases, with 15 bases separating them. The CDR3 sequence is 14 residues long. Looked up from germline, CDR1 is LGHNA and CDR2 is YSLEER. CDR3 residues: CASSLRGGYHGYTF. The CDR3 DNA sequence: TGCGCCAGCAGCCTCCGGGGAGGGTACCATGGCTACACCTTC.

The J gene is TRBJ2-7, the V gene TRBV10-3, with 8 nucleotides matching TRBD2. The CDR3 spans 14 residues. Germline lookup yields CDR1 ENHRY and CDR2 SYGVKD. Germline trimming cut 7 bases from V and 0 bases from J; bases unmatched to any gene: 5. CDR3 sequence reads: CAITHGTSSYEQYF. The CDR3, as DNA: TGTGCCATCACTCATGGGACTAGCTCCTACGAGCAGTACTTC.

This chain joins TRBV6-2 or TRBV6-3 and TRBJ2-2; TRBD2 matches at 10 bases. J gave up 5 bases and V 4 bases, and 13 bases lay outside the gene matches. The V gene's germline CDR1 is MNHEY and CDR2 SVGEGT. This CDR3 contains 18 residues. The CDR3 loop is CASSLASGRDPRTGELFF. CDR3 nucleotide sequence: TGTGCCAGCAGTTTGGCTAGCGGGAGAGACCCGAGGACCGGGGAGCTGTTTTTT.

This clonotype was observed many times. The chain is built from TRBV6-2 or TRBV6-3 and TRBJ2-1; TRBD2 agrees at 7 bases. The germline gives CDR1 MNHEY, CDR2 SVGEGT. The CDR3 runs 13 residues. V lost 4 bases to trimming and J lost 9 bases; unmatched junction nucleotides: 6. CDR3 sequence (DNA): TGTGCCAGCAGTTTTACCGGGGGGACTGAGCAGTTCTTC. Protein: CASSFTGGTEQFF.

The sample holds many counts of this clonotype. V usage is TRBV24-1 and J usage is TRBJ2-7; no definite D call. The CDR3 contains 12 residues. V lost 10 bases to trimming and J lost 2 bases, with 11 bases between them. The germline gives CDR1 KGHDR, CDR2 SFDVKD. CDR3 amino acids: CATASNTYEQYF. Here the CDR3 DNA reads TGTGCCACGGCCTCCAACACCTACGAGCAGTACTTC.

This clonotype occurred once. The chain couples TRBV12-3 or TRBV12-4 to TRBJ2-3; 9 bases align to TRBD2. The CDR3 has 16 amino acids. Losses at the gene ends were 1 base for V and 11 bases for J; bases not matched to a gene: 13. The CDR3 is CASSLGRSGGYNEQYF. For the CDR3, the DNA is TGTGCCAGCAGTTTAGGGCGTAGCGGGGGATACAATGAGCAGTATTTT.

The chain joins TRBV29-1 to TRBJ1-2; 8 positions match TRBD1. Germline assignment: CDR1 SQVTM and CDR2 ANQGSEA. CDR3 length equals 12 residues. Germline trimming cut 7 bases from V and 8 bases from J; bases unmatched to any gene: 9. This chain's CDR3 is CSDSRAGGGYTF. In DNA form, the CDR3 reads TGCAGCGACTCTAGGGCAGGGGGCGGCTACACCTTC.

The CDR3 nucleotides read TGTGCCAGCAGCTTAGACTACAGTAGCTATGGCTACACCTTC. The encoded protein is CASSLDYSSYGYTF. The chain joins TRBV7-2 to TRBJ1-2, with no clear D. V shed 1 base and J shed 4 bases, with 10 bases lying between them. The CDR3 totals 14 residues. CDR1 SGHTA and CDR2 FQGNSA come from the germline V gene.

In the case of this clonotype: A read error may be the cause here, since a much bigger clone is one base away. This chain uses TRBV5-1 with TRBJ2-1, with D uncertain. This CDR3 has 16 amino acids. The V gene lost 6 bases and the J gene lost 0 bases, with 16 bases spanning the gap. Germline V gene data show CDR1 as SGHRS and CDR2 as YFSETQ. CDR3 sequence: CASIPGESSSYNEQFF. The CDR3 DNA follows: TGCGCCAGCATCCCAGGCGAATCTAGCTCCTACAATGAGCAGTTCTTC. Full variable domain (remainder filled in from reference TRBV5-1 and TRBJ2-1): KAGVTQTPRYLIKTRGQQVTLSCSPISGHRSVSWYQQTPGQGLQFLFEYFSETQRNKGNFPGRFSGRQFSNSRSEMNVSTLELGDSALYLCASIPGESSSYNEQFFGPGTRLTVL.

This chain joins TRBV6-6 and TRBJ1-6, with D hard to call. The CDR3 totals 15 residues. V was clipped by 2 bases and J by 7 bases, with 12 bases between them. Germline CDR1 MNHNY, CDR2 SVGAGI (reference sequence). For the CDR3, the DNA is TGTGCCAGCAGTTACGGGCAGATATGGAATTCACCCCTCCACTTT. It specifies CASSYGQIWNSPLHF.

This sequence joins TRBV10-3 and TRBJ2-2; 7 positions agree with TRBD2. In germline, CDR1 is ENHRY, CDR2 SYGVKD. This CDR3 contains 15 residues. With V trimmed by 6 bases and J by 0 bases, 4 bases remained unmatched. The CDR3 region is CAIRPSGTNTGELFF. CDR3 nucleotides: TGTGCCATCAGGCCGAGCGGGACGAACACCGGGGAGCTGTTTTTT.

The chain couples TRBV4-2 to TRBJ2-7; perhaps D is TRBD1 or TRBD2 (5 bases each). The CDR3 totals 13 residues. V was trimmed by 1 base and J by 6 bases, leaving 10 bases between them. Germline CDR1 and CDR2: LGHNA and YNFKEQ. The CDR3: CASSQVERGEQYF. The CDR3 DNA reads as TGTGCCAGCAGCCAAGTAGAGAGGGGCGAGCAGTACTTC.

This clonotype showed up many times. J is TRBJ2-1 and V is TRBV7-9; D may be TRBD2 (6 bases). This CDR3 is 16 amino acids long. Germline V gene sequence: CDR1 SEHNR, CDR2 FQNEAQ (reference sequence). The V gene lost 5 bases and the J gene lost 7 bases, with 21 bases spanning the gap. The CDR3 DNA is TGTGCCAGCAGCCCGTTCGGCGCGGGAAGGGCAAATGAGCAGTTCTTC. Protein: CASSPFGAGRANEQFF.

This clonotype occurred a few times. The gene calls are TRBV28 and TRBJ2-7; D is possibly TRBD1 or TRBD2 (5 bases each). This CDR3 is built from 15 residues. Germline values: CDR1 MDHEN, CDR2 SYDVKM. With 5 bases removed from V and 4 bases from J, the gap between germline ends came to 18 bases. The chain's CDR3 is CASSRGLQQGYEQYF. In DNA form, the CDR3 reads TGTGCCAGCAGTCGTGGACTGCAGCAGGGATACGAGCAGTACTTC.

The chain uses TRBV7-8 and TRBJ2-2, with D maybe TRBD1 (5 bases). Between the trimmed V and J ends, which lost 2 bases and 3 bases, there was a span of 10 bases. CDR3 length equals 15 residues. Germline CDR1 SGHVS, CDR2 FQNEAQ. The CDR3 region has the DNA TGTGCCAGCAGCTTACGACAGAGCTACACCGGGGAGCTGTTTTTT. Translating it yields CASSLRQSYTGELFF.

This sequence joins TRBV6-1 and TRBJ1-2; 8 positions match TRBD1. The junction had 6 bases not matched to a gene; V was cut back by 3 bases and J by 3 bases. The germline CDR1 and CDR2 sequences are MNHNS and SASEGT. This CDR3 spans 15 amino acids. The CDR3 spells CASSDTQTGDYGYTF. As DNA, the CDR3 is TGTGCCAGCAGTGATACCCAGACAGGGGACTATGGCTACACCTTC.

This clonotype was picked up a small number of times. J is TRBJ2-3 and V is TRBV7-9; 7 nucleotides line up with TRBD2. The ends lost 0 bases at V and 0 bases at J; junction bases unmatched: 6. The CDR3 length is 17 residues. Germline V gives CDR1 SEHNR, CDR2 FQNEAQ (reference sequence). CDR3: CASSLARGSTSTDTQYF. CDR3 sequence (DNA): TGTGCCAGCAGCTTAGCGCGGGGGTCTACTAGCACAGATACGCAGTATTTT.

This rearrangement joins TRBV5-1 to TRBJ1-1; 8 bases align to TRBD1. Per the germline V gene, CDR1 is SGHRS and CDR2 is YFSETQ. The V segment lost 2 bases and the J segment 7 bases; nucleotides outside the gene matches: 7. The CDR3 has 14 amino acids. CDR3 region: CASSLMTGEGEAFF. CDR3 nucleotide sequence: TGCGCCAGCAGCTTAATGACAGGGGAGGGTGAAGCTTTCTTT.

This clonotype has only a few counts. In DNA form, the CDR3 reads TGTGCCACCAGTGAACCGAACACAGATACGCAGTATTTT. It encodes CATSEPNTDTQYF. The chain uses TRBV24-1 and TRBJ2-3; D remains ambiguous. Trimming left V 4 bases short and J 2 bases short, with 6 bases between. From germline, CDR1 is KGHDR and CDR2 SFDVKD. The CDR3 runs 13 residues.

The table lists this clonotype with many counts. The rearrangement uses TRBV12-3 or TRBV12-4 and TRBJ1-6; perhaps TRBD1 as D (5 bases). The CDR3 contains 16 residues. The V end was cut by 3 bases, the J end by 7 bases, with 16 bases between. The CDR3 region has the DNA TGTGCCAGCAGTTTGACCCCTATAGGGGTCAATTCACCCCTCCACTTT. This encodes CASSLTPIGVNSPLHF.

This clonotype occurred many times. This chain connects TRBV10-3 to TRBJ2-7, with D possibly matching TRBD1 (6 bases). CDR1 is ENHRY, CDR2 SYGVKD, per germline. The V and J ends lost 6 bases and 2 bases respectively, with 8 bases between them. CDR3 size: 12 residues. The CDR3 here is CAIRDSPYEQYF. CDR3 nucleotides: TGTGCCATCAGGGACAGTCCCTACGAGCAGTACTTC.

In its sample, this clonotype was seen a few times. The chain is built from TRBV27 and TRBJ2-3, with D possibly matching TRBD2 (6 bases). The V gene's germline CDR1 is MNHEY and CDR2 SMNVEV (reference sequence). CDR3 length: 16 residues. V lost 5 bases, J lost 1 base, and 16 bases lay in between. The CDR3 region has the DNA TGTGCCAGCAGTACTCCTCGGGACTGGCGCACAGATACGCAGTATTTT. It encodes CASSTPRDWRTDTQYF.

V and J are TRBV9 and TRBJ2-1; a possible D gene is TRBD1 (6 bases). Trimming pared 3 bases from V and 6 bases from J, leaving 19 bases between. Germline CDR1 SGDLS, CDR2 YYNGEE. This CDR3 comprises 16 residues. The CDR3 nucleotides are TGTGCCAGCAGCGCCGATCTAGCAACAGGGCCCAATGAGCAGTTCTTC. This gives the protein CASSADLATGPNEQFF.

Only a few counts were recorded for this clonotype. The chain employs TRBV20-1 and TRBJ2-5; D is ambiguous. This CDR3 is built from 14 residues. Germline CDR1 and CDR2: DFQATT and SNEGSKA (reference sequence). Trimming stripped 0 bases from V and 5 bases from J, with 13 bases between. DNA for the CDR3: TGCAGTGCTAGAGATATTGGCTCTAGTGAGACCCAGTACTTC. Amino acids: CSARDIGSSETQYF.